The clone carrying this TCR beta chain was detected many times. Antigen unknown. Study-level results: Whole repertoires were not studied in the larger cohort, only one V-J beta rearrangement. Greatest tumor Treg TCR overlap was with tumor naive CD4+ cells.

V dropped 7 bases and J dropped 2 bases, with 10 bases sitting between them. The CDR3 totals 13 residues. Looked up from germline, CDR1 is MNHEY and CDR2 is SVGAGI. Constant-region reverse primers amplified full-length variable regions, followed by semi-nested Nested Universal Primer A PCR. TCRdb passed the 5' RACE reads through MiXCR, listing each CDR3 protein once. The data show 45,000 to 55,000 distinct CDR3 sequences, with around 24% seen just once and 3.2% held by the top ten. The sequencing sample was made of tumor-infiltrating naive CD4+ T cells sorted from the breast tumor. As for subset: naive CD4+ T cells, CD4+CD45RA+CD25-. The gene calls are TRBV6-5 and TRBJ2-3; D possibly corresponds to TRBD2 (6 bases). The TCR sequence derives from a female donor with breast cancer. CDR3 loop: CASTRGTTDTQYF. CDR3 sequence (DNA): TGTGCCAGCACCCGCGGGACCACAGATACGCAGTATTTT.